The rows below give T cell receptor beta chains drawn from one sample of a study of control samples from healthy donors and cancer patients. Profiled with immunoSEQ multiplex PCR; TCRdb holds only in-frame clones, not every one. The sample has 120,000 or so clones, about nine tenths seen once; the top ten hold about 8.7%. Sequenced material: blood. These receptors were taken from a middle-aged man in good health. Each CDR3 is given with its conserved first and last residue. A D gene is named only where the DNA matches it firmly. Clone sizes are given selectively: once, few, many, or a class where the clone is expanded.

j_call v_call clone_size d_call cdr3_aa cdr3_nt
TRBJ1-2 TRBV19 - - CATTGDRSYGYTF TGTGCCACCACCGGCGACAGGAGCTATGGCTACACCTTC
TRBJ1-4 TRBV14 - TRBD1 CASSQDLQGGGEKLFF TGTGCCAGCAGCCAAGATCTTCAGGGGGGCGGTGAAAAACTGTTTTTT
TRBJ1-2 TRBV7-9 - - CASSSDRSYGYTF TGTGCCAGCAGCTCAGACAGATCCTATGGCTACACCTTC
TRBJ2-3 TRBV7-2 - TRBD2 CASSLKAISGGLQGTQYF TGTGCCAGCAGCTTAAAGGCCATTAGCGGGGGGTTACAGGGTACGCAGTATTTT
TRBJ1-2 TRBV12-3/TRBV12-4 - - CASSPGLDGYTF TGTGCCAGCAGTCCCGGGTTGGATGGCTACACCTTC
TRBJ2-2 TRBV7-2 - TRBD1 CASSLPGQGDTGELFF TGTGCCAGCAGCTTACCGGGACAGGGGGACACCGGGGAGCTGTTTTTT
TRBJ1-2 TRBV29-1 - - CSAREEGYGYTF TGCAGCGCCAGGGAGGAAGGGTATGGCTACACCTTC
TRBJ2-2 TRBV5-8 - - CASRFPGAATGELFF TGTGCCAGCAGGTTCCCGGGTGCGGCCACCGGGGAGCTGTTTTTT
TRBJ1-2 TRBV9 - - CASSSTGPNYGYTF TGTGCCAGCAGCTCAACAGGGCCGAACTATGGCTACACCTTC
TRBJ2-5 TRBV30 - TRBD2 CAWSKGLAGGKETQYF TGTGCCTGGAGTAAGGGACTAGCGGGGGGAAAAGAGACCCAGTACTTC
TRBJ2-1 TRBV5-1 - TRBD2 CASSLTVAGAYNEQFF TGCGCCAGCAGCTTAACCGTAGCGGGGGCCTACAATGAGCAGTTCTTC
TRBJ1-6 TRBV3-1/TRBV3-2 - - CASSQEVHPNSPLHF TGTGCCAGCAGCCAAGAAGTACATCCAAATTCACCCCTCCACTTT
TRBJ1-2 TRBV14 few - CASSPQTATYGYTF TGTGCCAGCAGCCCCCAGACAGCCACCTATGGCTACACCTTC
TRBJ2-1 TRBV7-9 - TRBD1 CASLSGQGTYNEQFF TGTGCCAGCCTCTCCGGACAGGGGACCTACAATGAGCAGTTCTTC
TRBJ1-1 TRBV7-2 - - CASSLARPRNTEAFF TGTGCCAGCAGCTTAGCCCGACCGAGGAACACTGAAGCTTTCTTT
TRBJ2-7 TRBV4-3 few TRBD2 CASSRSYSGGAREQYF TGCGCCAGCAGCCGCAGCTATAGCGGGGGGGCTCGCGAGCAGTACTTC
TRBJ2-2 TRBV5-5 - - CASSRLGELFF TGTGCCAGCAGCCGCCTGGGGGAGCTGTTTTTT
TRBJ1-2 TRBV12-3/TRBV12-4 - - CASSFTSIYGYTF TGTGCCAGCAGTTTCACCTCAATTTATGGCTACACCTTC
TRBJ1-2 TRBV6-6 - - CASSPAGGANYGYTF TGTGCCAGCAGCCCGGCCGGGGGAGCTAACTATGGCTACACCTTC
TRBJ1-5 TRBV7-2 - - CASSDRTHSQPQHF TGTGCCAGCAGCGACCGGACGCACAGTCAGCCCCAGCATTTT
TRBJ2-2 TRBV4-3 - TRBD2 CASSPYASGGPLGGELFF TGCGCCAGCAGCCCCTATGCTAGCGGGGGGCCTCTCGGCGGGGAGCTGTTTTTT
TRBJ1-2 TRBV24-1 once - CATSQGLGYTF TGTGCCACCAGTCAGGGGCTCGGCTACACCTTC
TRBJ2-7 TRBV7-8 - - CASSTLGTYEQYF TGTGCCAGCAGCACGCTAGGTACCTACGAGCAGTACTTC
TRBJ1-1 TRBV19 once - CASSFGGLNTEAFF TGTGCCAGTAGTTTCGGGGGTCTGAACACTGAAGCTTTCTTT
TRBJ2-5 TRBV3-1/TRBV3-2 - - CASSPPQAGPQETQYF TGTGCCAGCAGCCCCCCACAGGCAGGGCCGCAAGAGACCCAGTACTTC
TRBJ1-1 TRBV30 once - CAWERGMKDTEAFF TGTGCCTGGGAGCGGGGAATGAAGGACACTGAAGCTTTCTTT